This TCR beta chain appears in the sequencing data of a study of CD8 T cells in ankylosing spondylitis. Quantitative 5'-RACE with molecular barcodes was used to make the TCR beta libraries. Each CDR3 protein gets one entry after TCRdb re-called the 5' RACE reads with MiXCR. In the table there are roughly 190,000 distinct CDR3 sequences, around 13% of which are singletons. Notes on the study in general: A number of the motif variants had already been described in reactive arthritis synovial fluid and blood. There was reportedly significant enrichment of clones that were disease-linked in matched ankylosing spondylitis synovial fluid.

Germline CDR1 reads SGHDT; CDR2 reads YYEEEE. The CDR3 is 11 residues long. Trimming left V 3 bases short and J 14 bases short, with 14 bases between. This clonotype appeared a few times. Its specificity is unknown. The TCR was taken from a male donor with ankylosing spondylitis or in good health (not recorded which). This chain joins TRBV5-6 and TRBJ1-2, with D maybe TRBD1 (5 bases). Sequenced: blood, either unsorted or a sorted T cell fraction (not recorded which). This CDR3 reads CASSYGDGCTF. CDR3 DNA sequence: TGTGCCAGCAGCTACGGGGACGGCTGTACCTTC.